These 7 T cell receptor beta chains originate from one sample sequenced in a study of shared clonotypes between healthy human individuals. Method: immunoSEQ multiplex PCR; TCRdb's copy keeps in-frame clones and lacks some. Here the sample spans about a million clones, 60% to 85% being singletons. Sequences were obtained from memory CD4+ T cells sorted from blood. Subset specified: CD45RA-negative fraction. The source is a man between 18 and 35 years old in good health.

CDR3 loop: CALWLGVGWNEQFF. Written as DNA, the CDR3 is TGTGCCTTGTGGCTAGGGGTGGGGTGGAATGAGCAGTTCTTC. The rearrangement links TRBV30 to TRBJ2-1, with D tentatively TRBD1 (5 bases). The CDR3 contains 14 residues. Trimming took 7 bases from V and 7 from J, leaving 20 bases between them. Germline V gene data show CDR1 as GTSNPN and CDR2 as SVGIG (reference sequence).

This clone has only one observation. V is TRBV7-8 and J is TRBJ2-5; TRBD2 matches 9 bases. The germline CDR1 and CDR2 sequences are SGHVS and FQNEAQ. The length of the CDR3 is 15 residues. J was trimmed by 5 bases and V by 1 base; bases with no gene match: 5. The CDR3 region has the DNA TGTGCCAGCAGCTTAGGAATGGCGGGAGGGGAGACCCAGTACTTC. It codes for CASSLGMAGGETQYF.

The chain's CDR3 is CASSLQGPGWTDTQYF. The CDR3 DNA reads as TGTGCCAGCTCGCTACAGGGGCCGGGCTGGACAGATACGCAGTATTTT. J is TRBJ2-3 and V is TRBV2; 7 bases match TRBD1. V shed 8 bases, J shed 3 bases, and the junction held 14 bases outside the gene matches. Germline V gene data show CDR1 as SNHLY and CDR2 as FYNNEI. This CDR3 has 16 amino acids.

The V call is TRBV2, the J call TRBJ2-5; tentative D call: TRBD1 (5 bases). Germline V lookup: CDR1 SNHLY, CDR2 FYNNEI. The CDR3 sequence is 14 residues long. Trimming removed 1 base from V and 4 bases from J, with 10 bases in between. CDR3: CASSEGGLIETQYF. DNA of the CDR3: TGTGCCAGCAGTGAAGGGGGCCTGATAGAGACCCAGTACTTC. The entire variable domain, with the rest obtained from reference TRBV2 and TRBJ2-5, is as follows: EPEVTQTPSHQVTQMGQEVILRCVPISNHLYFYWYRQILGQKVEFLVSFYNNEISEKSEIFDDQFSVERPDGSNFTLKIRSTKLEDSAMYFCASSEGGLIETQYFGPGTRLLVL.

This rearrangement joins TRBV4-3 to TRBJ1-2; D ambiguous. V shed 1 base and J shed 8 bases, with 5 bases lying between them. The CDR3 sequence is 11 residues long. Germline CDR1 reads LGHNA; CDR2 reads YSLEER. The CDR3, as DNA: TGCGCCAGCAGCCAAGCGGGAGGCTACACCTTC. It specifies CASSQAGGYTF.

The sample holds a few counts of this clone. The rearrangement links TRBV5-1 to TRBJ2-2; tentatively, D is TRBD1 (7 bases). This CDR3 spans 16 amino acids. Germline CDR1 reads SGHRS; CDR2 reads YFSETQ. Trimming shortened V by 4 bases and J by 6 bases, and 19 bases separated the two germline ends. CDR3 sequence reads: CASSVGGTVLAGELFF. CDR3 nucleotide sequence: TGCGCCAGCAGCGTTGGAGGGACAGTACTAGCCGGGGAGCTGTTTTTT.

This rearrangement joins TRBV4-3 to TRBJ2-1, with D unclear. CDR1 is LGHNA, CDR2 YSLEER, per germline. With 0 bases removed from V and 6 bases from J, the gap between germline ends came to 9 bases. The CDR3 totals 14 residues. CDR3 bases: TGCGCCAGCAGCCAAGATCTAGTCGTCAATGAGCAGTTCTTC. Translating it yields CASSQDLVVNEQFF.